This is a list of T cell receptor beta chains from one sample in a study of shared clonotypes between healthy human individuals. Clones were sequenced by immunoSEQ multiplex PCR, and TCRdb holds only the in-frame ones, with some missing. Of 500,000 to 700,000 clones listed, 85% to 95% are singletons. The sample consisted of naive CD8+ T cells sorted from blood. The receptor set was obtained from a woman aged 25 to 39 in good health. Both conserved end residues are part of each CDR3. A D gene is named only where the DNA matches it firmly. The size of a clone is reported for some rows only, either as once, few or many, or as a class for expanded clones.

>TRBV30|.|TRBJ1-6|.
CAWRKSQPLHF
TGTGCCTGGAGAAAGTCGCAACCCCTCCACTTT
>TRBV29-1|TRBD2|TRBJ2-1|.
CSVYSGRDNEQFF
TGCAGCGTTTATAGCGGGAGGGACAATGAGCAGTTCTTC
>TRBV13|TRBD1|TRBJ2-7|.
CASSQGQGISYEQYF
TGTGCCAGCAGCCAGGGACAGGGGATTTCCTACGAGCAGTACTTC
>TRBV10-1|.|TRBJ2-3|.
CASGSLDTQYF
TGCGCCAGCGGCTCGTTAGATACGCAGTATTTT
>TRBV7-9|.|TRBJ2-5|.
CASSFERETQYF
TGTGCCAGCAGCTTCGAGCGTGAGACCCAGTACTTC
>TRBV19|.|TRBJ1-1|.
CASSIGQGATEAFF
TGTGCCAGTAGTATAGGTCAGGGAGCCACTGAAGCTTTCTTT
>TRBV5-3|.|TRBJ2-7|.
CASSLERGYEQYF
TGTGCCAGCAGCTTGGAGAGGGGATACGAGCAGTACTTC
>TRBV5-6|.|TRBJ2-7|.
CASSYGLSYEQYF
TGTGCCAGCAGCTATGGACTGTCCTACGAGCAGTACTTC
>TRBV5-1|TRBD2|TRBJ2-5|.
CASNPRSGGLQETQYF
TGCGCCAGCAACCCCCGGTCGGGGGGACTGCAAGAGACCCAGTACTTC
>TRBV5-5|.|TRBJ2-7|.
CASSLVRKDEQYF
TGTGCCAGCAGCTTGGTCCGGAAAGACGAGCAGTACTTC
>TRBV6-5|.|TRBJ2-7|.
CASSTGGARWEQYF
TGTGCCAGCAGTACAGGGGGGGCCAGATGGGAGCAGTACTTC
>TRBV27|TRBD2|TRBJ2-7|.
CASRTSGRSEQYF
TGTGCCAGCAGGACTAGCGGGAGGAGCGAGCAGTACTTC
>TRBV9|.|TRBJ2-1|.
CASSPQLQTSYNEQFF
TGTGCCAGCAGCCCCCAACTCCAAACCTCCTACAATGAGCAGTTCTTC
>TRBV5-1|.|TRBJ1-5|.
CASSTGDSNQPQHF
TGCGCCAGCAGCACGGGAGATAGCAATCAGCCCCAGCATTTT
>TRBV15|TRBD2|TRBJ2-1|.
CATSGRTSGYNEQFF
TGTGCCACCAGCGGAAGGACTAGCGGCTACAATGAGCAGTTCTTC
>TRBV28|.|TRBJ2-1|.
CASSYSNEQFF
TGTGCCAGCAGCTACTCAAATGAGCAGTTCTTC
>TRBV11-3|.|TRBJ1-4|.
CASSLGVEKLFF
TGTGCCAGCAGCTTAGGGGTGGAAAAACTGTTTTTT
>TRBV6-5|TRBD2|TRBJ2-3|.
CASSYAGGFGADTQYF
TGTGCCAGCAGTTACGCCGGGGGGTTCGGGGCAGATACGCAGTATTTT
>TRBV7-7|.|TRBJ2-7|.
CASSLSAGDSYEQYF
TGTGCCAGCAGCTTATCAGCTGGGGACTCCTACGAGCAGTACTTC
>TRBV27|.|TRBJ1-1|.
CASSPFSLAEAFF
TGTGCCAGCTCCCCCTTTAGTTTGGCTGAAGCTTTCTTT
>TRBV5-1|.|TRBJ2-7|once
CASRSLAGGAYEQYF
TGCGCCAGCAGGTCGTTGGCGGGTGGGGCCTACGAGCAGTACTTC
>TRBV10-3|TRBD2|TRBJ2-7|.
CAISESLETSLTGDYEQYF
TGTGCCATCAGTGAGTCGTTGGAGACTAGCCTGACGGGGGACTACGAGCAGTACTTC
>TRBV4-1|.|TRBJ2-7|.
CASSQGSFEAYEQYF
TGCGCCAGCAGCCAAGGTTCCTTTGAGGCCTACGAGCAGTACTTC
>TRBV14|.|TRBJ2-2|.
CASSQKTRPPGELFF
TGTGCCAGCAGCCAGAAGACTAGACCGCCCGGGGAGCTGTTTTTT
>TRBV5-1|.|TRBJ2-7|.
CASSFRGISYEQYF
TGCGCCAGCAGCTTTCGGGGTATCTCCTACGAGCAGTACTTC
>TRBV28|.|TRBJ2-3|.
CASSSEGSTDTQYF
TGTGCCAGCAGTTCCGAGGGATCCACAGATACGCAGTATTTT
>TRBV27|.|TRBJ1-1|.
CASSKLGVRTEAFF
TGTGCCAGCAGTAAACTAGGCGTACGGACTGAAGCTTTCTTT
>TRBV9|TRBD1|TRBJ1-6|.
CASSPRDSNSPLHF
TGTGCCAGCAGCCCCCGGGACAGTAATTCACCCCTCCACTTT
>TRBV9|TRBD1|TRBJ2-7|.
CASSPRTGKTYEQYF
TGTGCCAGCAGCCCACGGACAGGGAAAACCTACGAGCAGTACTTC
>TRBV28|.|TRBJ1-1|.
CASTLGAGAARSAFF
TGTGCCAGCACCCTCGGGGCGGGGGCAGCTCGTTCGGCTTTCTTT
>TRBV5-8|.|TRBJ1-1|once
CARRRSQLAFF
TGTGCCAGACGAAGGAGCCAACTAGCTTTCTTT
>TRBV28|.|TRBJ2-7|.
CASRDPGYEQYF
TGTGCCAGCAGGGACCCTGGATACGAGCAGTACTTC
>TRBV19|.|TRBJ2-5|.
CASRGSQETQYF
TGTGCCAGTAGGGGCAGCCAAGAGACCCAGTACTTC
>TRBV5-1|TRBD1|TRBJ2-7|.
CASSPGQGGLEQYF
TGCGCCAGCAGCCCGGGACAGGGGGGCTTGGAGCAGTACTTC
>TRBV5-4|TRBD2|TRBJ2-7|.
CASNLAGEVYEQYF
TGTGCCAGCAACCTAGCGGGAGAGGTCTACGAGCAGTACTTC
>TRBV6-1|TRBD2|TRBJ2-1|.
CASSEYVAGTRGDEQFF
TGTGCCAGCAGTGAATATGTCGCCGGGACTAGGGGCGATGAGCAGTTCTTC
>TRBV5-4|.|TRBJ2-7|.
CASSGGTVRPYEQYF
TGTGCCAGCAGCGGCGGGACAGTGAGACCCTACGAGCAGTACTTC
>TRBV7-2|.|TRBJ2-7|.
CASSTMGPTYEQYF
TGTGCCAGCAGCACAATGGGACCCACCTACGAGCAGTACTTC
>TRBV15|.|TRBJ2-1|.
CATSRQGNEQFF
TGTGCCACCAGCAGACAGGGGAATGAGCAGTTCTTC
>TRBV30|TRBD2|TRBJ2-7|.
CAWSPGLVYEQYF
TGTGCCTGGAGCCCGGGACTAGTTTACGAGCAGTACTTC
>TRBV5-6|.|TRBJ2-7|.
CASSIRGASYEQYF
TGTGCCAGCAGCATTCGGGGGGCCTCCTACGAGCAGTACTTC
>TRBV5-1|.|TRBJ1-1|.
CASSWDTEAFF
TGCGCCAGCAGCTGGGACACTGAAGCTTTCTTT
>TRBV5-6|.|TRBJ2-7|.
CASSFLSGSSYEQYF
TGTGCCAGCAGCTTTTTATCCGGGAGCTCCTACGAGCAGTACTTC
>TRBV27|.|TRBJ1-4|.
CASSFQGPNEKLFF
TGTGCCAGCAGTTTTCAGGGGCCAAATGAAAAACTGTTTTTT
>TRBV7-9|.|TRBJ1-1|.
CASSLVEHPGAFF
TGTGCCAGCAGCTTAGTCGAGCATCCCGGGGCTTTCTTT
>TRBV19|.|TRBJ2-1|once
CASRERRDSYNEQFF
TGTGCCAGTAGGGAACGCAGGGACTCCTACAATGAGCAGTTCTTC
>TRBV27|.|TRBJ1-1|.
CASSLGPGSFTEAFF
TGTGCCAGCAGTTTAGGGCCCGGTTCGTTCACTGAAGCTTTCTTT
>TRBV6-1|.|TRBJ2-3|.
CASGTPSTDTQYF
TGTGCAAGTGGGACACCTAGCACAGATACGCAGTATTTT
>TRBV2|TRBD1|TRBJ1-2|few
CASSVVPGGSYGYTF
TGTGCCAGCAGTGTGGTCCCAGGGGGAAGCTATGGCTACACCTTC
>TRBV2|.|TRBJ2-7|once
CASSEVGGSSYEQYF
TGTGCCAGCAGTGAAGTTGGAGGGAGCTCCTACGAGCAGTACTTC
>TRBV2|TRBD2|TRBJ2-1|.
CASRGLAGEYEQFF
TGTGCCAGCAGGGGACTAGCGGGAGAATATGAGCAGTTCTTC
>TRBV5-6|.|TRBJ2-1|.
CASSFGTPQNEQFF
TGTGCCAGCAGCTTCGGGACACCCCAGAATGAGCAGTTCTTC